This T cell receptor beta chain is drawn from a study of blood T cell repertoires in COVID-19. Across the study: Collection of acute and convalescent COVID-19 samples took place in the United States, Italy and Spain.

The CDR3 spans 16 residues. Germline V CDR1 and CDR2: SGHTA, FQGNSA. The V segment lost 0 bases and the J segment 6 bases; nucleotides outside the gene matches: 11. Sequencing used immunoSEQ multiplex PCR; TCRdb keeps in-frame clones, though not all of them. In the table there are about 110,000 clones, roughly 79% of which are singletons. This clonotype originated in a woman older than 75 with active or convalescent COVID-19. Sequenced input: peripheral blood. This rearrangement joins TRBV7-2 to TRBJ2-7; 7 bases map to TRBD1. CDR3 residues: CASSLAPGGTLGEQYF. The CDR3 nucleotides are TGTGCCAGCAGCTTAGCACCAGGGGGAACTCTCGGCGAGCAGTACTTC.